This TCR beta chain was captured by sequencing in a study of cytomegalovirus exposure and HLA in healthy donors. Regarding the study as a whole: A few chains linked to CMV were shown in vitro to be specific for CMV antigens. The classifier reportedly diagnosed cytomegalovirus status with high sensitivity and specificity. Follow-up analysis later connected one missense variant in DCLRE1C with trimming of TCR beta V- and J-genes.

Both 60 Vbeta primers and 13 Jbeta primers went into the PCR. TCRdb's copy holds only in-frame clones and misses some; the assay was immunoSEQ multiplex PCR. The table includes roughly 130,000 clones, 75% to 90% detected once. CDR3 length: 12 residues. V lost 6 bases, J lost 5 bases, and 10 bases lay in between. Germline CDR1 and CDR2: MNHNS and SASEGT. Note on this clone: As yet, its antigen is unknown.

Sequencing input: PBMCs. This receptor was obtained from a man aged 25 to 40 in good health and CMV-seronegative. The chain carries TRBV6-1 and TRBJ1-1; D not certain. The CDR3 DNA reads as TGTGCCAGCAGCCCCCACCGGACTGAAGCTTTCTTT. Residues: CASSPHRTEAFF.